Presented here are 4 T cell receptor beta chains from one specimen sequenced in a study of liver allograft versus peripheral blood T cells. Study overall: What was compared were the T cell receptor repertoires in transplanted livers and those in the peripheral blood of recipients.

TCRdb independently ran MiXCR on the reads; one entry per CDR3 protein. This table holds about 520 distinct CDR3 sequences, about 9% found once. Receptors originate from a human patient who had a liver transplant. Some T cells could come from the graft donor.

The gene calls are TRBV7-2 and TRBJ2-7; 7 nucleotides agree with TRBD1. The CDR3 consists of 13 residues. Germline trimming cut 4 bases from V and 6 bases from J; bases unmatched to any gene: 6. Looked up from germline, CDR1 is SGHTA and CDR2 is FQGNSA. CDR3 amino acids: CASSSTGLGEQYF. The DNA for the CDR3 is TGTGCCAGCAGCTCGACAGGGTTGGGCGAGCAGTACTTC.

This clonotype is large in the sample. CDR3 in amino acids: CASSGTYRIGEQYF. In DNA, the CDR3 is TGTGCCAGCAGCGGGACTTATCGAATCGGGGAGCAGTACTTC. The chain has TRBV28 and TRBJ2-7; a weak D match, TRBD2 (6 bases). The germline gives CDR1 MDHEN, CDR2 SYDVKM. The CDR3 totals 14 residues. The germline V and J ends were trimmed by 6 bases and 7 bases, with 19 bases remaining between them.

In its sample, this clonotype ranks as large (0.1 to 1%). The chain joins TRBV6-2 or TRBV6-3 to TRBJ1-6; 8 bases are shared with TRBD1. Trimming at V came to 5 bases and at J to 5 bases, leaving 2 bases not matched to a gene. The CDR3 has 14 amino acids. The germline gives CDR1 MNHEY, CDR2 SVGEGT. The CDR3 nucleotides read TGTGCCAGCAGTCGGGACAGGCATAATTCACCCCTCCACTTT. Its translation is CASSRDRHNSPLHF.

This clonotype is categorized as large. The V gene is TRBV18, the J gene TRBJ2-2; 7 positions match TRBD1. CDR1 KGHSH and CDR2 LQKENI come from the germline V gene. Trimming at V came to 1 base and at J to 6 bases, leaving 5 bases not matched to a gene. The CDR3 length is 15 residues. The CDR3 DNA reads TGTGCCAGCTCACCACAAAGGGGGCAAGCCGGGGAGCTGTTTTTT. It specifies CASSPQRGQAGELFF.